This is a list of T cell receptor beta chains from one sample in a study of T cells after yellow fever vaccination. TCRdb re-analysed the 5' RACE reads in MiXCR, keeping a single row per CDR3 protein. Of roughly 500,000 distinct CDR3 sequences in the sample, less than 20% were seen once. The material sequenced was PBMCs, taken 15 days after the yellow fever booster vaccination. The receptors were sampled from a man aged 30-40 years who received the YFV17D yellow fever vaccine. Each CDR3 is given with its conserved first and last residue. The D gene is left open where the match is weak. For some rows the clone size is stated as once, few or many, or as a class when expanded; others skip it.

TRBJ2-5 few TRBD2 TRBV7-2 CASEWGLAGDKEETQYF TGTGCCAGTGAATGGGGACTAGCGGGAGATAAGGAAGAGACCCAGTACTTC
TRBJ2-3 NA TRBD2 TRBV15 CATSSRTSGTDTQYF TGTGCCACCAGCTCCCGGACTAGCGGCACAGATACGCAGTATTTT
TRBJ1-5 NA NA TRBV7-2 CASSLVGNNQPQHF TGTGCCAGCAGTCTTGTCGGGAATAATCAGCCCCAGCATTTT
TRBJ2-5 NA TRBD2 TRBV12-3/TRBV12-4 CASSLIAGQQETQYF TGTGCCAGCAGTTTGATAGCGGGTCAACAAGAGACCCAGTACTTC
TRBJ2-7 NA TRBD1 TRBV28 CASTHRGGSYEQYF TGTGCCAGCACTCACAGGGGTGGCTCCTACGAGCAGTACTTC
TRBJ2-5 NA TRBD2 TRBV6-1 CASSQLAGGNFKETQYF TGTGCCAGCAGCCAACTAGCGGGAGGGAACTTCAAAGAGACCCAGTACTTC
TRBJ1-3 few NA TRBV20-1 CSARGLSGNTIYF TGCAGTGCTCGGGGCCTCTCTGGAAACACCATATATTTT
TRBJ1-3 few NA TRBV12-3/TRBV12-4 CASSLAGSSGNTIYF TGTGCCAGCAGTTTAGCTGGGAGCTCTGGAAACACCATATATTTT
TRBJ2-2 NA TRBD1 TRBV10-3 CAIRPGQGPNTGELFF TGTGCCATCAGGCCGGGACAGGGACCGAACACCGGGGAGCTGTTTTTT
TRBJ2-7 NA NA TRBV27 CASFSSSYEQYF TGTGCCAGCTTCAGTAGTAGCTACGAGCAGTACTTC
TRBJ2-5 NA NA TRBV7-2 CASTRGQGETQYF TGTGCCAGCACCCGTGGCCAAGGAGAGACCCAGTACTTC
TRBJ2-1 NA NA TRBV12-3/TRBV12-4 CASSLAAIAYSYNEQFF TGTGCCAGCAGTTTAGCGGCAATAGCGTACTCCTACAATGAGCAGTTCTTC
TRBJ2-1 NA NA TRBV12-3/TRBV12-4 CASKREAVSHNEQFF TGTGCCAGCAAGAGGGAAGCAGTCTCCCACAATGAGCAGTTCTTC
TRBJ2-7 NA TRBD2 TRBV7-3 CASSFIAGVGEQYF TGTGCCAGCAGCTTCATAGCGGGAGTCGGCGAGCAGTACTTC
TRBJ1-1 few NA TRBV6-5 CASSYGDTNTEAFF TGTGCCAGCAGTTACGGTGATACAAACACTGAAGCTTTCTTT
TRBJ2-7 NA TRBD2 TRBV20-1 CSASGLAGSYEQYF TGCAGTGCTAGTGGACTAGCGGGATCTTACGAGCAGTACTTC
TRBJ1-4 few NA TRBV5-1 CASSYTELSTNEKLFF TGCGCCAGCAGCTATACCGAGCTTTCAACTAATGAAAAACTGTTTTTT
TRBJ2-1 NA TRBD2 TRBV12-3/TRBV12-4 CASSLEVSGVKQFF TGTGCCAGCAGTTTGGAAGTTAGCGGGGTGAAGCAGTTCTTC
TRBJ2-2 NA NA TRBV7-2 CASSYSPGAGELFF TGTGCCAGCAGCTACTCCCCCGGGGCCGGGGAGCTGTTTTTT
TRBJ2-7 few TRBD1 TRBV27 CASSRDRGLNEQYF TGTGCCAGCAGCCGGGACAGGGGGCTTAACGAGCAGTACTTC
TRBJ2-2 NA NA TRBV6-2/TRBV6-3 CASSQTSSGELFF TGTGCCAGCAGTCAAACTAGTTCCGGGGAGCTGTTTTTT
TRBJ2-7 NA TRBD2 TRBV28 CASLTSGRVYEQYF TGTGCCAGCCTTACTAGCGGGAGAGTCTACGAGCAGTACTTC
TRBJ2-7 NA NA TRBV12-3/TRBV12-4 CASSLGLGIYEQYF TGTGCCAGCAGTTTAGGATTGGGGATCTACGAGCAGTACTTC
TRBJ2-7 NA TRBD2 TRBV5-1 CASRGGTSGSYEQYF TGCGCCAGCAGAGGCGGGACTAGCGGGTCCTACGAGCAGTACTTC
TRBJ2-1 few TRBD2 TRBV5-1 CASSSQGLAGVLVEQFF TGCGCCAGCAGCTCCCAAGGACTAGCGGGAGTACTCGTTGAGCAGTTCTTC
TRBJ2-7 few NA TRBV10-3 CAIKGGIESYEQYF TGTGCCATCAAGGGGGGTATCGAATCCTACGAGCAGTACTTC
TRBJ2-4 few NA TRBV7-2 CASSPSTSKNIQYF TGTGCCAGCAGCCCCTCCACGAGCAAAAACATTCAGTACTTC
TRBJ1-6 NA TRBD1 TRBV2 CASSDFPGTGDF TGTGCCAGCAGTGATTTCCCAGGGACAGGTGATTTT
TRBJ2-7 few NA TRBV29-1 CSVSAGVSYEQYF TGCAGCGTTTCAGCAGGAGTCTCCTACGAGCAGTACTTC
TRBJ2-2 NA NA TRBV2 CATLGRLENTGELFF TGTGCCACCCTTGGGAGACTAGAAAACACCGGGGAGCTGTTTTTT
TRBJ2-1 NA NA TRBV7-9 CVSSWEEASNEQFF TGTGTCAGCAGCTGGGAGGAAGCTTCAAATGAGCAGTTCTTC
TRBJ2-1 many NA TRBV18 CASSPGEALYNEQFF TGTGCCAGCTCACCCGGGGAGGCACTATACAATGAGCAGTTCTTC
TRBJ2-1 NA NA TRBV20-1 CRHGWGPGPRINNEQFF TGCAGGCACGGATGGGGGCCGGGTCCCCGTATAAACAATGAGCAGTTCTTC
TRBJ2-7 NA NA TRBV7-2 CASSLERGRSYEQYF TGTGCCAGCAGCTTAGAACGGGGGAGGAGCTACGAGCAGTACTTC
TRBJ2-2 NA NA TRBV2 CASTGTRNTGELFF TGTGCCAGCACAGGGACCCGGAACACCGGGGAGCTGTTTTTT
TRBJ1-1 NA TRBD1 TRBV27 CASSSTGKGAVAFF TGTGCCAGCAGTTCGACAGGGAAGGGCGCTGTGGCTTTCTTT
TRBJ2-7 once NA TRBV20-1 CSARVRENYEQYF TGCAGTGCTAGAGTTAGGGAAAACTACGAGCAGTACTTC
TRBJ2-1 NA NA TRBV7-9 CASSTWTDNEQFF TGTGCCAGCAGCACCTGGACAGACAATGAGCAGTTCTTC
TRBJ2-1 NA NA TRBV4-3 CASSQETSPSAYNEQFF TGCGCCAGCAGCCAAGAAACGTCCCCGTCCGCCTACAATGAGCAGTTCTTC
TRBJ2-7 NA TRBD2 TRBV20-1 CCARMGSGRYEQYF TGCTGTGCCCGCATGGGTAGCGGGAGATACGAGCAGTACTTC
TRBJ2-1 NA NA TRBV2 CAIEAADNEQFF TGTGCCATCGAGGCTGCAGACAATGAGCAGTTCTTC
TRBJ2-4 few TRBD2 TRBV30 CAYNPGLAAKNIQYF TGTGCCTACAACCCGGGACTAGCGGCCAAAAACATTCAGTACTTC
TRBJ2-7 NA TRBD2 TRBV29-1 CSVEGTSGRNYEQYF TGCAGCGTTGAAGGGACTAGCGGGAGGAACTACGAGCAGTACTTC
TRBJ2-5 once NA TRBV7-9 CASSRDRRETQYF TGTGCCAGCTCCCGTGACAGAAGGGAGACCCAGTACTTC
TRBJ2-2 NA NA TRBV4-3 CASSQVQGSDTGELFF TGCGCCAGCAGCCAAGTCCAGGGATCGGACACCGGGGAGCTGTTTTTT
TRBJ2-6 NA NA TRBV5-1 CASSSTPTGLGANVLTF TGCGCCAGCAGCTCCACACCCACAGGGCTTGGGGCCAACGTCCTGACTTTC
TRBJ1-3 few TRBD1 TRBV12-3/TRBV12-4 CASNHRGSGNTIYF TGTGCCAGCAACCACAGGGGGTCTGGAAACACCATATATTTT